Listed here are 25 T cell receptor beta chains from one sample, sequenced in a study of tumor and adjacent non-tumor tissue in lung cancer (dated by TCRdb to the late 2010s). RNA was extracted from bulk unsorted tissue and checked for quality with a NanoDrop ND-1000 and an Agilent 2100. Normal lung samples were distant non-tumor tissue taken more than 3 cm from the tumor edge. Libraries were built with multiplex PCR. The run used an Illumina HiSeq 2500. Following protocols modified from ARM-PCR, the researchers constructed TCRbeta libraries through three rounds of nested PCR with primers (Table S4). TCRdb itself trimmed the public reads at Q25 with fastp, ran MiXCR and retained productive beta chains. Rows are unified per CDR3 protein, each entry keeping the most common DNA and genes. This sample lists 50,000 to 60,000 distinct CDR3 sequences; roughly 69% were detected once. Of the sample, roughly 25% is held by the ten largest clones.

The sequenced material came from distant non-tumor lung tissue. These receptor sequences come from a woman aged 55-69 years with non-small cell lung cancer.

Remarks on this clonotype: One end of the junction varies from germline; a read error may be responsible. The chain employs TRBV11-3 and TRBJ1-1, with no clear D. Germline CDR1 SGHNT, CDR2 YENEEA. The CDR3 is made up of 13 amino acids. CDR3 nucleotides: TGTGCCAGCAAGTCGGACGGTAACACTGAAGTTTTCTTT. Protein sequence: CASKSDGNTEVFF.

This clonotype was counted at least ten times. The chain recombines TRBV12-3 or TRBV12-4 with TRBJ1-1; tentatively, D is TRBD1 (5 bases). Trimming took off 5 bases at V and 1 base at J, with 14 bases between the two ends. The length of the CDR3 is 15 residues. The CDR3 bases are TGTGCCAGCAGTAATAGGGACCCGGGGAACACTGAAGCTTTCTTT. It specifies CASSNRDPGNTEAFF.

J is TRBJ2-7 and V is TRBV11-3; D gene uncertain. This CDR3 is built from 14 residues. Trimming took off 0 bases at V and 9 bases at J, with 15 bases between the two ends. The germline V gene has CDR1 SGHNT and CDR2 YENEEA. CDR3: CASSLDTVTFGQYF. DNA of the CDR3: TGTGCCAGCAGCTTAGATACGGTAACCTTCGGGCAGTACTTC. Based on the CDR3 plus reference TRBV11-3 and TRBJ2-7, the full variable domain is EAGVVQSPRYKIIEKKQPVAFWCNPISGHNTLYWYLQNLGQGPELLIRYENEEAVDDSQLPKDRFSAERLKGVDSTLKIQPAELGDSAVYLCASSLDTVTFGQYFGPGTRLTVT.

The rearrangement links TRBV11-2 to TRBJ1-6; TRBD1 aligns across 9 bases. CDR1 and CDR2 (germline): SGHAT, FQNNGV. The CDR3 is 17 amino acids. The CDR3 DNA is TGTGCGAGCGCTGACTTTGCGAACAGGGGGCCGATCTCACCCCTCCACTTT. Protein: CASADFANRGPISPLHF.

The V call is TRBV6-2 or TRBV6-3, the J call TRBJ2-6; D not resolved. Germline loops: CDR1 MNHEY, CDR2 SVGEGT. Trimming left V 2 bases short and J 3 bases short, with 8 bases between. The CDR3 spans 15 residues. The CDR3 DNA sequence: TGTGCCAGCAGTTACCCGCCCTTTGGGGCCAACGTCCTGACTTTC. Translating gives CASSYPPFGANVLTF.

This clonotype has at least ten counts. The gene calls are TRBV28 and TRBJ2-1; 9 nucleotides line up with TRBD1. Germline CDR1 is MDHEN and CDR2 is SYDVKM. V shed 7 bases, J shed 9 bases, and the junction held 10 bases outside the gene matches. The CDR3 has 14 amino acids. The CDR3 protein is CASTGTGRLAEQFF. CDR3 DNA: TGTGCCAGCACGGGGACAGGGCGACTCGCTGAGCAGTTCTTC.

The rearrangement uses TRBV20-1 and TRBJ1-1; D is perhaps TRBD1 (5 bases). The CDR3 has 15 residues. V was shortened by 0 bases and J by 2 bases, with 13 bases between the two germline ends. CDR1 and CDR2 (germline): DFQATT, SNEGSKA (reference sequence). The CDR3 region has the DNA TGCAGTGCTAGAGATGGCTGGGGGATCAACACTGAAGCTTTCTTT. Translating it yields CSARDGWGINTEAFF.

A word on this clonotype: One junction end does not reproduce the germline sequence, and a read error may be involved. The CDR3 DNA reads as TGTGCAAGCAGTGAGCAAGCGGGACGATACAAAGAGCAGTTCTTC. Its protein is CASSEQAGRYKEQFF. V gene TRBV6-1 combines with J gene TRBJ2-1; 7 bases match TRBD2. The germline CDR1 and CDR2 sequences are MNHNS and SASEGT. CDR3 length: 15 amino acids.

Turning to this clonotype: A junction boundary mismatches the germline segment, possibly from a read error. V gene TRBV4-3 combines with J gene TRBJ2-1, with 13 bases matching TRBD2. CDR1 is LGHNA, CDR2 YSLEER, per germline. The CDR3 consists of 18 residues. Here the CDR3 reads CASSQFFTSGRAIDEQFF. DNA for the CDR3: TGCGCCAGCAGCCAATTTTTCACTAGCGGGAGGGCGATCGATGAACAGTTCTTC.

Note on this clonotype: A much larger clone lies one base from this, so it may be a read error. The rearrangement uses TRBV21-1 and TRBJ1-5. TRBV21-1 is a known pseudogene. The CDR3 length is 14 residues. CDR3 loop: CASSKESPGQPQHF. The CDR3 DNA follows: TGTGCCAGCAGCAAAGAGTCGCCGGGTCAGCCCCAGCATTTT.

The V and J genes are TRBV4-3 and TRBJ2-7, with TRBD2 as a possible D gene (6 bases). Trimming cost V 3 bases and J 9 bases, with 18 bases left between them. The CDR3 consists of 14 residues. Looked up from germline, CDR1 is LGHNA and CDR2 is YSLEER. The CDR3 protein is CASSQAVRGYRQYF. The CDR3 DNA reads as TGCGCCAGCAGCCAGGCCGTGCGGGGCTACAGGCAGTACTTC.

This rearrangement joins TRBV4-3 to TRBJ2-7; TRBD1 matches 9 bases. Unmatched junction bases numbered 13, after V lost 5 bases and J lost 5 bases. CDR1 is LGHNA, CDR2 YSLEER, per germline. The CDR3 covers 16 residues. CDR3 bases: TGCGCCAGCAGCTTTCCTCCCGGGACAGGGATAAACGAGCAGTACTTC. Translation: CASSFPPGTGINEQYF.

With regard to this clonotype: Its ends do not fully match the called genes, so a read error is possible. This rearrangement joins TRBV4-2 to TRBJ1-4; D unresolved. From germline, CDR1 is LGHNA and CDR2 YNFKEQ. The length of the CDR3 is 16 residues. The CDR3 DNA sequence: TGTGCCAGCAGCCATGATGGACTCCGAGGGAATGAAAGACTGGTTTTT. Protein: CASSHDGLRGNERLVF.

As concerns this clonotype: Here the CDR3 omits its conserved ending phenylalanine or tryptophan, so a read error is the likely source. The chain combines TRBV6-2 or TRBV6-3 with TRBJ2-1; D possibly corresponds to TRBD1 (5 bases). This CDR3 has 12 amino acids. The germline V gene encodes CDR1 MNHEY and CDR2 SVGEGT. Trimming pared 2 bases from V and 7 bases from J, leaving 6 bases between. The DNA of the CDR3 is TGTGCCAGCAGTTACGCAGGGAATGAGCAGTTCTCC. Protein sequence: CASSYAGNEQFS.

Comment on this clonotype: A junction boundary mismatches the germline segment, possibly from a read error. This chain's CDR3 is CASSFAPTFGYTF. CDR3 DNA: TGTGCCAGCAGTTTCGCCCCCACCTTTGGCTACACCTTT. This chain joins TRBV12-3 or TRBV12-4 and TRBJ1-2, with D unresolved. This CDR3 is built from 13 residues.

Comments on this clonotype: No conserved phenylalanine or tryptophan ends this CDR3, so it is likely a read error. V usage is TRBV29-1 and J usage is TRBJ2-1; weak D call: TRBD1 (6 bases). The CDR3 contains 12 residues. CDR1 and CDR2 (germline): SQVTM, ANQGSEA. The DNA for the CDR3 is TGCAGTGTTGGCCACAGGGCGGGTGAGCAGTTCCTA. Amino acids: CSVGHRAGEQFL.

The chain links TRBV4-1 to TRBJ2-2; TRBD1 agrees at 7 bases. Germline CDR1 is MGHRA and CDR2 is YSYEKL. There are 15 residues in the CDR3. J was trimmed by 5 bases and V by 4 bases; bases with no gene match: 7. CDR3 residues: CASSRNDRETGELFF. The CDR3 DNA reads as TGCGCCAGCAGCCGAAATGACAGGGAAACCGGGGAGCTGTTTTTT.

J is TRBJ2-1 and V is TRBV12-3 or TRBV12-4; TRBD2 might be the D (6 bases). Trimming took 5 bases from V and 8 from J, leaving 19 bases between them. The CDR3 has 15 residues. The CDR3 protein is CASSGEQQPGDEQFF. In nucleotides, the CDR3 is TGTGCCAGCAGTGGAGAGCAGCAGCCGGGGGATGAGCAGTTCTTC.

This clonotype was seen only once. The chain employs TRBV6-6 and TRBJ2-2; 8 nucleotides line up with TRBD1. This CDR3 is built from 14 residues. Trimming cost V 11 bases and J 2 bases; bases outside gene matches: 7. Germline assignment: CDR1 MNHNY and CDR2 SVGAGI (reference sequence). The CDR3 reads CACADRGNTGELFF. The CDR3, as DNA: TGTGCCTGCGCTGACAGGGGAAACACCGGGGAGCTGTTTTTT.

This clonotype was detected once. This likely comes from a read error, as the CDR3 has no conserved phenylalanine or tryptophan at its end. No DNA is shown, since the ends of the CDR3 on it are uncertain; the CDR3 is the one TCRdb lists. J is TRBJ2-1 and V is TRBV6-2 or TRBV6-3; the D call of TRBD2 is as the table states it, not checked on the DNA. Both ends counted, the CDR3 spans 14 residues. Germline V lookup: CDR1 MNHEY, CDR2 SVGEGT. The chain's CDR3 is CASQREGLDNEHFI.

Concerning this clonotype itself: At one end the junction does not follow the germline gene, possibly because of a read error. V and J are TRBV11-2 and TRBJ2-7; D not certain. CDR3 length equals 14 residues. Germline V gene lookup returns CDR1 SGHAT and CDR2 FQNNGV. As DNA, the CDR3 is TGTACCAGCAGCTGGGGATCTGCTATGTACAAGCAGTACTTC. Translated, it gives CTSSWGSAMYKQYF.

The CDR3 spells CASSLPLVGGYEQYF. The CDR3 DNA sequence: TGTGCCAGCAGTTTACCTTTGGTAGGGGGTTACGAGCAGTACTTC. J is TRBJ2-7 and V is TRBV28; D might be TRBD1 (6 bases). CDR3 size: 15 residues. Germline V CDR1 and CDR2: MDHEN, SYDVKM. Trimming cost V 2 bases and J 4 bases, with 15 bases left between them.

As for this clonotype: This sequence may be a read error, since a much larger clone differs from it by one base. The genes are TRBV28 and TRBJ1-6; D is unclear. Germline lookup yields CDR1 MDHEN and CDR2 SYDVKM. The CDR3 spans 11 residues. The CDR3 here is CASSSHSPFHF. The DNA for the CDR3 is TGTGCCAGCAGCAGCCATTCACCCTTCCACTTT. The full variable domain, in which reference TRBV28 and TRBJ1-6 provide the parts outside the CDR3, is DVKVTQSSRYLVKRTGEKVFLECVQDMDHENMFWYRQDPGLGLRLIYFSYDVKMKEKGDIPEGYSVSREKKERFSLILESASTNQTSMYLCASSSHSPFHFGNGTRLTVT.

The chain carries TRBV4-1 and TRBJ1-2, with D possibly being TRBD1 (5 bases). The V end lost 4 bases, the J end lost 5 bases, and 14 bases lay between the germline ends. The CDR3 length is 14 residues. CDR1 and CDR2 (germline): MGHRA, YSYEKL. The CDR3 sequence is CASSRGRGGYGYTF. For the CDR3, the DNA is TGCGCCAGCAGCCGTGGGCGGGGCGGGTATGGCTACACCTTC.

This clonotype showed up many times. The J gene is TRBJ2-7, the V gene TRBV10-3, with TRBD1 identical over 7 bases. The germline CDR1 and CDR2 sequences are ENHRY and SYGVKD. After removal of 4 bases from V and 4 bases from J, the junction contained 7 bases not matched to a gene. This CDR3 is built from 14 residues. The CDR3 sequence is CAISAATGNYEQYF. CDR3 nucleotide sequence: TGTGCCATCAGTGCAGCGACAGGGAATTACGAGCAGTACTTC.